A single sample is the source of the 14 T cell receptor beta chains below, sequenced in a study of CD8 T cells in ankylosing spondylitis. MiXCR, run by TCRdb on the 5' RACE reads, gives a single entry per CDR3 protein. The sample includes some 140,000 distinct CDR3 sequences, 7% to 9% seen only once; the top ten take roughly 8%. Source material: synovial fluid, either unsorted or a sorted T cell fraction (not recorded which). The receptors originated from a male donor with ankylosing spondylitis.

This clonotype was counted a few times. This chain connects TRBV28 to TRBJ2-1; 10 positions match TRBD2. Trimming removed 5 bases from V and 2 bases from J; junction bases left unmatched: 3. This CDR3 has 15 residues. Germline V gene lookup returns CDR1 MDHEN and CDR2 SYDVKM. CDR3 protein: CASSPLAGAYNEQFF. The DNA of the CDR3 is TGTGCCAGCAGTCCCCTAGCGGGAGCCTACAATGAGCAGTTCTTC.

This CDR3 is CSASKPIYNEQFF. The CDR3 nucleotides read TGCAGTGCTAGTAAGCCCATCTACAATGAGCAGTTCTTC. The chain joins TRBV20-1 to TRBJ2-1; D ambiguous. The CDR3 length is 13 residues. V lost 3 bases to trimming and J lost 3 bases, with 9 bases between them. Germline values: CDR1 DFQATT, CDR2 SNEGSKA (reference sequence).

In this sample, this clonotype turned up many times. V and J are TRBV20-1 and TRBJ1-1; D is perhaps TRBD1 (6 bases). Germline CDR1 reads DFQATT; CDR2 reads SNEGSKA (reference sequence). Trimming cost V 0 bases and J 3 bases, with 20 bases left between them. The CDR3 extends over 17 amino acids. The CDR3 DNA is TGCAGTGCTAGAGATACCACCAGGGGCGGGGGGTACACTGAAGCTTTCTTT. Its protein is CSARDTTRGGGYTEAFF.

The CDR3 protein is CASSLLDLRGYGYTF. The CDR3 DNA is TGTGCCAGCAGTCTTCTGGACCTCCGCGGGTATGGCTACACCTTC. The chain is built from TRBV28 and TRBJ1-2; D gene uncertain. CDR3 size: 15 residues. V was trimmed by 5 bases and J by 5 bases, leaving 18 bases between them. The germline V gene has CDR1 MDHEN and CDR2 SYDVKM.

This clonotype was detected a few times. This chain links TRBV27 with TRBJ1-5; no clear D gene. Trimming took 2 bases from V and 2 from J, leaving 13 bases between them. CDR1 MNHEY and CDR2 SMNVEV come from the germline V gene (reference sequence). CDR3 length equals 16 residues. The CDR3 DNA sequence: TGTGCCAGCAGTTTACGTGGCAGCTTAGGCAATCAGCCCCAGCATTTT. The encoded protein is CASSLRGSLGNQPQHF.

The V call is TRBV20-1, the J call TRBJ1-5, with D perhaps TRBD1 (6 bases). This CDR3 contains 14 residues. Germline values: CDR1 DFQATT, CDR2 SNEGSKA (reference sequence). The V end was cut by 5 bases, the J end by 0 bases, with 11 bases between. Here the CDR3 reads CSARQANSNQPQHF. The CDR3 region has the DNA TGCAGTGCTCGACAGGCGAATAGCAATCAGCCCCAGCATTTT.

V gene TRBV7-9 combines with J gene TRBJ2-1; 10 bases are a match to TRBD1. This CDR3 has 16 residues. Germline V CDR1 and CDR2: SEHNR, FQNEAQ (reference sequence). V shed 0 bases and J 8 bases; nucleotides not matched to a gene: 7. The CDR3 nucleotides are TGTGCCAGCAGCTTAGCGTGGGGACAGGGGCGGGATGAGCAGTTCTTC. Translation: CASSLAWGQGRDEQFF.

This clonotype was recorded many times. This rearrangement joins TRBV5-1 to TRBJ1-1, with D perhaps matching TRBD1 (5 bases). Trimming took 4 bases from V and 4 from J, leaving 14 bases between them. The CDR3 length is 14 residues. The germline V gene encodes CDR1 SGHRS and CDR2 YFSETQ. For the CDR3, the DNA is TGCGCCAGCAGCATGGACAACTGGAGCACTGAAGCTTTCTTT. It translates to CASSMDNWSTEAFF.

This chain joins TRBV7-3 and TRBJ1-1; D might be TRBD1 (6 bases). The germline V and J ends were trimmed by 2 bases and 4 bases, with 11 bases remaining between them. Germline V gene sequence: CDR1 SGHTA, CDR2 FQGTGA. The CDR3 has 14 residues. CDR3 sequence (DNA): TGTGCCAGCAGCTTACTTGGGGGCGGCACTGAAGCTTTCTTT. Translation: CASSLLGGGTEAFF.

This chain connects TRBV20-1 to TRBJ2-2; TRBD1 is a possible D gene (6 bases). Trimming removed 2 bases at V and 3 bases at J, with 16 bases between. There are 16 residues in the CDR3. Germline-derived CDR1 and CDR2 are DFQATT and SNEGSKA (reference sequence). The DNA of the CDR3 is TGCAGTGCTAGACCCCCAGGACAGACTTACACCGGGGAGCTGTTTTTT. Amino acids: CSARPPGQTYTGELFF.

Ten or more counts support this clonotype. The chain employs TRBV28 and TRBJ1-4; TRBD1 is a possible D gene (5 bases). Trimming removed 5 bases at V and 10 bases at J, with 20 bases between. CDR1 and CDR2 (germline): MDHEN, SYDVKM. This CDR3 region has 15 residues. CDR3 in DNA: TGTGCCAGCAGTCCTTTTCCGGGGGTTATCGGAAAACTGTTTTTT. This encodes CASSPFPGVIGKLFF.

The chain couples TRBV2 to TRBJ1-6; D remains unclear. Trimming left V 7 bases short and J 0 bases short, with 4 bases between. CDR3 length equals 13 residues. The germline V gene encodes CDR1 SNHLY and CDR2 FYNNEI. CDR3 DNA sequence: TGTGCCAGCAAGAGCTCCTATAATTCACCCCTCCACTTT. Amino acids: CASKSSYNSPLHF.

This clonotype has ten or more counts. The chain couples TRBV20-1 to TRBJ2-3; D is unclear. The CDR3 runs 11 residues. V dropped 2 bases and J dropped 4 bases, with 4 bases sitting between them. Germline V lookup: CDR1 DFQATT, CDR2 SNEGSKA (reference sequence). Here the CDR3 reads CSARISDTQYF. CDR3 coding DNA: TGCAGTGCTAGAATCTCAGATACGCAGTATTTT.

This clonotype showed up many times. The chain combines TRBV6-1 with TRBJ2-1; TRBD1 might be the D (6 bases). The ends were cut back, 8 bases at V and 6 bases at J, with 17 bases in the middle. Germline loops: CDR1 MNHNS, CDR2 SASEGT. The CDR3 runs 14 residues. In nucleotides, the CDR3 is TGTGCCAGCGGTGGGACAAAAAATGCCAATGAGCAGTTCTTC. It encodes CASGGTKNANEQFF.